This T cell receptor (beta chain) was captured by sequencing in a study of cytomegalovirus exposure and HLA in healthy donors. Germline loops: CDR1 MNHEY, CDR2 SMNVEV (reference sequence). The CDR3 has 15 amino acids. V lost 7 bases and J lost 3, with 19 bases in between. General study results and limits: HLA alleles showed associations with about 15,000 TCR beta sequences in a later analysis, at a 0.05 false discovery rate. Other equally common chains were less clonally expanded than HLA-associated TCR beta chains, a later analysis showed. Across donors, most TCRs were seen rarely, yet some public ones were widespread.

On this clone: The antigen is unknown.

Primers for the PCR totalled 60 Vbeta and 13 Jbeta. Produced via immunoSEQ multiplex PCR; TCRdb's table is partial and in-frame only. The sample has roughly 120,000 clones, about 80% seen once. This TCR was sampled from a male donor in good health and CMV-seronegative. This chain connects TRBV27 to TRBJ2-7; tentatively, D is TRBD1 (6 bases). Sequenced: PBMCs. The CDR3 DNA sequence: TGTGCCAGCACCACCTTCTCGACAGGCCGCTACGAGCAGTACTTC. It encodes CASTTFSTGRYEQYF.